This T cell receptor (beta chain) emerged from a study of regulatory T cells in long-lasting Graves disease. Time point reported: newly diagnosed GD, antithyroid drugs for less than 3 months. There was RNA extracted from PBMCs, and the TCR library was made from it. Researchers made TCR beta libraries by using iRepertoire HTBI primers and running Arm-PCR on CDR3 regions. TCRdb independently ran MiXCR on the multiplex PCR reads; one entry per CDR3 protein. The sample shows a few hundred thousand distinct CDR3 sequences, roughly 20% of them seen only once. The data were also submitted as part of a second study, on T cells in Graves' hyperthyroidism and ophthalmopathy.

This specimen consisted of peripheral blood mononuclear cells (PBMCs), obtained at new diagnosis, from a patient treated with antithyroid drugs. The clonotype comes from a woman under 40 with Graves disease.

The CDR3 DNA sequence: TGTGCCAACGTGAGGACAGGGGGAAAGGATGAGCAGTTCTTC. Residues: CANVRTGGKDEQFF. The rearrangement links TRBV5-8 to TRBJ2-1; 10 bases are shared with TRBD1. The CDR3 has 14 amino acids. With 9 bases clipped from V and 8 bases from J, the junction kept 11 bases outside the gene matches. The V gene's germline CDR1 is SGHTS and CDR2 YDEGEE.